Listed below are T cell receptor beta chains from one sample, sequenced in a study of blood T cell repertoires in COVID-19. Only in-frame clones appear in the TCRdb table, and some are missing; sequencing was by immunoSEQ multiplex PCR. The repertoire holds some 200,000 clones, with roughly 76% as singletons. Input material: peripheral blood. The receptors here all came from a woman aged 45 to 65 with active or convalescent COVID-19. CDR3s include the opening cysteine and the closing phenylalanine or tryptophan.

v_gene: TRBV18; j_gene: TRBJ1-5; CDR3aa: CASSPPFSGDQPQHF
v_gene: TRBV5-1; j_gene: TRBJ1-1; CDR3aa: CASSLGDSRTEAFF
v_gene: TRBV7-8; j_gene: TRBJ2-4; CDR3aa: CASSRAGGNENIQYF
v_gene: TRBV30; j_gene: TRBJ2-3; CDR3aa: CASPTRLGGDTQYF
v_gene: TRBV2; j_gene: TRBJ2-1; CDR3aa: CASRGTGSYNEQFF
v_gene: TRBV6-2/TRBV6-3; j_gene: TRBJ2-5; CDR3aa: CASSRQETSQETQYF
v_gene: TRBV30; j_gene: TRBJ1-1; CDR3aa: CAWSPQANTEAFF
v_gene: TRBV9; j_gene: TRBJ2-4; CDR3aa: CASSVEAGGLTNIQYF
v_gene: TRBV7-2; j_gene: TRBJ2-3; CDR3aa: CASSLVSLAGGKTDTQYF
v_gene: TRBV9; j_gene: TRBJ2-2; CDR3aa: CASSALGPTGELFF
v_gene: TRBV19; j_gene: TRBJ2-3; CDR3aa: CASSIGETGTPDTQYF
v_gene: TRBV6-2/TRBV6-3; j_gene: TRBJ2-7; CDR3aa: CASSYGGARYEQYF
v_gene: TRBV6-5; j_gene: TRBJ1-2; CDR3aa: CASSYSAVNYGYTF
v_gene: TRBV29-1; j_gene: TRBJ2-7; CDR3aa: CSFRVSYEQYF
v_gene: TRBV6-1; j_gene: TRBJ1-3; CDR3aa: CASSEGGANSGNTIYF
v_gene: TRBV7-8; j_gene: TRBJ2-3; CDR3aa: CASSSLAGLSSDTQYF
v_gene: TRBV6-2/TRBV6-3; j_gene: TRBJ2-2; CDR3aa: CASSSRTGGRDTGELFF
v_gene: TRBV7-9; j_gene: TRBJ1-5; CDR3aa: CASSATQRGPQHF
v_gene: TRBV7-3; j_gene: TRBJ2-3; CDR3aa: CASSSTGTSGDTQYF
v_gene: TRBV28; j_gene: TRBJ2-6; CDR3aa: CASSFGLVGTSGANVLTF
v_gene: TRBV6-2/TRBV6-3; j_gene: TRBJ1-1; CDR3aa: CASSSHRGLTEAFF
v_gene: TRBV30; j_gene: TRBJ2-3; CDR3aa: CAWSSIAGGPSTQYF
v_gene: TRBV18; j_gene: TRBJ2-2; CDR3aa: CASSPRRANTGELFF
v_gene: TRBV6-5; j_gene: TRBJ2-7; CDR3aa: CASSYRTGEQYF
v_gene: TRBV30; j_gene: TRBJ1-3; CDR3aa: CAWRTGHSGNTIYF
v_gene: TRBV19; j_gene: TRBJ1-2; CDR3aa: CASSIDRDGYTF
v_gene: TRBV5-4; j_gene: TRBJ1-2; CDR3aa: CASSPRQDIVAF
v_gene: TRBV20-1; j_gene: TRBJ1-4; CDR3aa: CSASGFQGAGATNEKLFF
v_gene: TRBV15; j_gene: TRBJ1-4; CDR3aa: CATSRGGQEGEKLFF
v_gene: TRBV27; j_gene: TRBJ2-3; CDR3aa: CASSPRVTSGWADTQYF